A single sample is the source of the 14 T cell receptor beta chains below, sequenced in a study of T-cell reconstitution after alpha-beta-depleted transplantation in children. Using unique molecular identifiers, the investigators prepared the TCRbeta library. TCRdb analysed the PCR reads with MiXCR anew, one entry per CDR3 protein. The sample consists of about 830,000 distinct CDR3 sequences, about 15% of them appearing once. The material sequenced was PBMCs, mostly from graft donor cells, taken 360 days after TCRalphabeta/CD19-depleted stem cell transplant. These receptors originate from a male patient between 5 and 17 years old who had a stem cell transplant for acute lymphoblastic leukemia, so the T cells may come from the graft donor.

CDR3: CASSGTLNAKNIQYF. For the CDR3, the DNA is TGCGCCAGCAGCGGTACACTCAACGCCAAAAACATTCAGTACTTC. This chain uses TRBV5-1 with TRBJ2-4; D gene unclear. Trimming pared 4 bases from V and 1 base from J, leaving 12 bases between. CDR3 size: 15 residues. Germline V gene lookup returns CDR1 SGHRS and CDR2 YFSETQ.

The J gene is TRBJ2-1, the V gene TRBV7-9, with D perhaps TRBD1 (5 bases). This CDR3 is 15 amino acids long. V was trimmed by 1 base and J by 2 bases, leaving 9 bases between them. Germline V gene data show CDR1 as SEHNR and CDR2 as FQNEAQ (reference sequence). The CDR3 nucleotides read TGTGCCAGCAGCTTAGTCAGGGCACCCTACAATGAGCAGTTCTTC. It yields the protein CASSLVRAPYNEQFF.

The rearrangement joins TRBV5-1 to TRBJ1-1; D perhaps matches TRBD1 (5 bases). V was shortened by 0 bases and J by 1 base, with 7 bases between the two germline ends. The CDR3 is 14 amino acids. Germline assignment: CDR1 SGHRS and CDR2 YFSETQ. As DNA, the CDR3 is TGCGCCAGCAGCTTGGTCACAGGGAACACTGAAGCTTTCTTT. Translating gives CASSLVTGNTEAFF.

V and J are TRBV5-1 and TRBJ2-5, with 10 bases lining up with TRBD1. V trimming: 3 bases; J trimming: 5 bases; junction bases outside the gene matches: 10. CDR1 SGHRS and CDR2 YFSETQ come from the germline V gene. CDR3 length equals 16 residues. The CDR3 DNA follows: TGCGCCAGCAGCTCGGGGGACAGGGGAAGTTTGGAGACCCAGTACTTC. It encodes CASSSGDRGSLETQYF. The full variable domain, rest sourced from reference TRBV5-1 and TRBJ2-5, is KAGVTQTPRYLIKTRGQQVTLSCSPISGHRSVSWYQQTPGQGLQFLFEYFSETQRNKGNFPGRFSGRQFSNSRSEMNVSTLELGDSALYLCASSSGDRGSLETQYFGPGTRLLVL.

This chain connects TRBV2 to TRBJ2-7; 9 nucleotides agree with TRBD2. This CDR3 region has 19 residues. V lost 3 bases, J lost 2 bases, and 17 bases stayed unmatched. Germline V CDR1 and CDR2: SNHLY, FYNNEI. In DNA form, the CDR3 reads TGTGCCAGCAGTGAGGAGGCAGGGAGCCTAGCGGGACCTACCTACGAGCAGTACTTC. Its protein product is CASSEEAGSLAGPTYEQYF.

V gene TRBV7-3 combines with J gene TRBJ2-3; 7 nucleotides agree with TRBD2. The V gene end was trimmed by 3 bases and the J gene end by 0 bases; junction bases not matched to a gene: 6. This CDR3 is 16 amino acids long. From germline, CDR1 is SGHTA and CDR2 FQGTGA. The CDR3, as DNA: TGTGCCAGCAGCTTTTTGCCTAGCGGCAGCACAGATACGCAGTATTTT. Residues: CASSFLPSGSTDTQYF.

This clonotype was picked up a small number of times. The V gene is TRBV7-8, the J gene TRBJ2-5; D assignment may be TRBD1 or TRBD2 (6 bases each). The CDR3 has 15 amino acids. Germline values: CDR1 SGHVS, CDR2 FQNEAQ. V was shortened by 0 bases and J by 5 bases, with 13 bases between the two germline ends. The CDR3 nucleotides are TGTGCCAGCAGCTTAGCAGGGGGGCTGGGGGAGACCCAGTACTTC. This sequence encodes CASSLAGGLGETQYF.

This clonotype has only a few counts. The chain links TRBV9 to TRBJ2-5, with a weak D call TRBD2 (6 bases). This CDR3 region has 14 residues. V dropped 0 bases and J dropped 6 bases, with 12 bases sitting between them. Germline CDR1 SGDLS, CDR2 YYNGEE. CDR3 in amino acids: CASSVAGEKKTQYF. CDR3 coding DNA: TGTGCCAGCAGCGTAGCGGGAGAGAAGAAGACCCAGTACTTC. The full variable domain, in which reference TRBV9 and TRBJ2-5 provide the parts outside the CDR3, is DSGVTQTPKHLITATGQRVTLRCSPRSGDLSVYWYQQSLDQGLQFLIQYYNGEERAKGNILERFSAQQFPDLHSELNLSSLELGDSALYFCASSVAGEKKTQYFGPGTRLLVL.

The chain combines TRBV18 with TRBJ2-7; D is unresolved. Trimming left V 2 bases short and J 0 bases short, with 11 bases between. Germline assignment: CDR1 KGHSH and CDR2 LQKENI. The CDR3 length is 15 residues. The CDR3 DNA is TGTGCCAGCTCACCATCGGACGGAATCTCCTACGAGCAGTACTTC. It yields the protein CASSPSDGISYEQYF.

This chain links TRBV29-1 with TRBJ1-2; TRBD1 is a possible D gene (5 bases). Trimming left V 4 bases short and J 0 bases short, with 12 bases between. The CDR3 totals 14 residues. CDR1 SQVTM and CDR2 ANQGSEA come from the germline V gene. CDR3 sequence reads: CSVARDLTNYGYTF. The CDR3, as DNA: TGCAGCGTTGCCAGGGACCTAACTAACTATGGCTACACCTTC.

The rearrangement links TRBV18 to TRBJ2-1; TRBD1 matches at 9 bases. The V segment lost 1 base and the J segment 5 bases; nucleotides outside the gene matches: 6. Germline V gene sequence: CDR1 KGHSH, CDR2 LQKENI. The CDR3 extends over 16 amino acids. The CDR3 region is CASSPQGTGYHNEQFF. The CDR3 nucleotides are TGTGCCAGCTCACCACAGGGGACAGGGTATCACAATGAGCAGTTCTTC. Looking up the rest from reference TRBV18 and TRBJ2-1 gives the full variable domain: NAGVMQNPRHLVRRRGQEARLRCSPMKGHSHVYWYRQLPEEGLKFMVYLQKENIIDESGMPKERFSAEFPKEGPSILRIQQVVRGDSAAYFCASSPQGTGYHNEQFFGPGTRLTVL.

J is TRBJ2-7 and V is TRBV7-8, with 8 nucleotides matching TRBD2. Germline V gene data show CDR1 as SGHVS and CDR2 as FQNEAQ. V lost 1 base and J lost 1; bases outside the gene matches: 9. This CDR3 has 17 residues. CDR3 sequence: CASSLGGQRGLSYEQYF. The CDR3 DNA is TGTGCCAGCAGCTTAGGGGGGCAGCGGGGGCTGTCCTACGAGCAGTACTTC.

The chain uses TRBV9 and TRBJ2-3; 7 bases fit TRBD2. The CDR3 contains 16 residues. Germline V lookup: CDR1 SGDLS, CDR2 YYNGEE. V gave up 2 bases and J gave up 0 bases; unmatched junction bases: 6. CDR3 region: CASSVSGGLSTDTQYF. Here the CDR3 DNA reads TGTGCCAGCAGCGTGTCGGGAGGCCTTAGCACAGATACGCAGTATTTT.

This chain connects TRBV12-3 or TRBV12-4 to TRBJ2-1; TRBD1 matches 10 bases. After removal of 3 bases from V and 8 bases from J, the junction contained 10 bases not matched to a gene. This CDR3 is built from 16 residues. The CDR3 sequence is CASSFRRGQGIHEQFF. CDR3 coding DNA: TGTGCCAGCAGTTTTAGGAGGGGACAGGGGATTCATGAGCAGTTCTTC.